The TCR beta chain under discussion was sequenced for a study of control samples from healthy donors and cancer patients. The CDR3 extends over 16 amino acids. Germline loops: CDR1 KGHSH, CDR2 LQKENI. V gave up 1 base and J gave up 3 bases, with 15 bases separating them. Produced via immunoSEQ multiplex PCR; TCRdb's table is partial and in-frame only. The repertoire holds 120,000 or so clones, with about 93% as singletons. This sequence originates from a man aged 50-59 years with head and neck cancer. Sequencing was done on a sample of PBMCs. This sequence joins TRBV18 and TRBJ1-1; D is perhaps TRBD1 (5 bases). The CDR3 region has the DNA TGTGCCAGCTCACCACAGAACGCCGGGGGATACACTGAAGCTTTCTTT. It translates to CASSPQNAGGYTEAFF.